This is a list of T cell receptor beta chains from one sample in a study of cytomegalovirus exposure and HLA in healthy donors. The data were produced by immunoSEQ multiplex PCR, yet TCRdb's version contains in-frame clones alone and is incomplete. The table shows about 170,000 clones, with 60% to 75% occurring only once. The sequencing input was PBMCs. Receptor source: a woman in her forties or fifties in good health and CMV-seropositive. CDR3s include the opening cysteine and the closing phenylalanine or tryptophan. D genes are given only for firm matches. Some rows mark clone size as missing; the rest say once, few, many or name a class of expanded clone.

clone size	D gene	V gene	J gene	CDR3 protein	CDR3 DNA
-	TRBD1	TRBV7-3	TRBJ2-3	CASSLGTGLTDTQYF	TGTGCCAGCAGCTTAGGGACAGGGTTGACAGATACGCAGTATTTT
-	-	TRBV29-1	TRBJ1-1	CSVDRGGTEAFF	TGCAGCGTTGACCGGGGAGGCACTGAAGCTTTCTTT
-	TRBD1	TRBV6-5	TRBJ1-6	CASGRDRGNSPLHF	TGTGCCAGCGGGAGAGACAGGGGGAATTCACCCCTCCACTTT
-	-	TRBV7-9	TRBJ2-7	CASSSGIYYEQYF	TGTGCCAGCAGCTCAGGGATCTACTACGAGCAGTACTTC
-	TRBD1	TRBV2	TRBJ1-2	CASSGGQAGYYGYTF	TGTGCCAGCAGTGGTGGACAGGCAGGATACTATGGCTACACCTTC
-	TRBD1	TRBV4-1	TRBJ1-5	CASSRDRGRNQPQHF	TGCGCCAGCAGCCGGGACAGGGGGCGGAATCAGCCCCAGCATTTT
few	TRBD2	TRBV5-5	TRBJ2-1	CASSLVPGGYNEQFF	TGTGCCAGCAGCTTGGTCCCGGGGGGCTACAATGAGCAGTTCTTC
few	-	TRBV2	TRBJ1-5	CASSVGVWQPQHF	TGTGCCAGCAGTGTAGGGGTATGGCAGCCCCAGCATTTT
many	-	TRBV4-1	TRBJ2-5	CASSQDGEETQYF	TGCGCCAGCAGCCAAGACGGGGAAGAGACCCAGTACTTC
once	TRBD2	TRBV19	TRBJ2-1	CASSIFLAGGRNEQFF	TGTGCCAGTAGTATCTTTTTAGCGGGGGGACGGAATGAGCAGTTCTTC
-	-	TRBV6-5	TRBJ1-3	CASSLQGNGGNTIYF	TGTGCCAGCAGCCTTCAGGGGAATGGTGGAAACACCATATATTTT